This TCR beta chain was recovered during a study of T cell clonality in common variable immunodeficiency. Study-level findings and limits: CVID subjects had higher TCRbeta clonality than healthy controls, most marked in about a third. In common variable immunodeficiency, TCR beta chains reportedly carried fewer deletions and N-nucleotide insertions.

In this sample, this clone turned up many times. Its antigen is unknown. The sequenced fragment ends 3 residues before the CDR3 boundary, so the rest is inferred from the germline J gene. Clones were read by immunoSEQ multiplex PCR, and TCRdb kept only the in-frame ones, dropping some. The specimen has about 31,000 clones, none found just once. V was clipped by 3 bases and J by 2 bases; unmatched bases: 3. Germline assignment: CDR1 SGHTA and CDR2 FQGTGA. The CDR3 loop spans 15 amino acids. The sample was peripheral blood mononuclear cells. The chain employs TRBV7-3 and TRBJ1-4; 7 positions match TRBD1. This clonotype was sampled from a human donor with common variable immunodeficiency. The CDR3 sequence is CASSFAGGTNEKLFF. The CDR3 bases that were read are TGTGCCAGCAGCTTCGCAGGGGGGACTAATGAAAAA.